These 15 T cell receptor beta chains originate from one sample sequenced in a study of T-cell reconstitution after alpha-beta-depleted transplantation in children. Preparation of the TCRbeta library used unique molecular identifiers. TCRdb reanalysed the PCR reads using MiXCR and keeps one entry per CDR3 protein. Seen here are around 800,000 distinct CDR3 sequences, roughly 15% observed once, and the top ten hold 5%. The material sequenced was PBMCs, mostly from graft donor cells, taken 360 days after TCRalphabeta/CD19-depleted stem cell transplant. Receptor source: a male patient younger than 18 who had a stem cell transplant for acute lymphoblastic leukemia, so the T cells may come from the graft donor.

This clonotype was counted only a few times. J is TRBJ2-7 and V is TRBV20-1; D is uncertain. Germline values: CDR1 DFQATT, CDR2 SNEGSKA (reference sequence). The length of the CDR3 is 13 residues. V dropped 4 bases and J dropped 2 bases, with 12 bases sitting between them. Written as DNA, the CDR3 is TGCAGTGCTAATGGACCGATAGCCTACGAGCAGTACTTC. Translation gives CSANGPIAYEQYF.

This chain joins TRBV12-3 or TRBV12-4 and TRBJ2-1; D is perhaps TRBD1 or TRBD2 (5 bases each). CDR3 length equals 11 residues. Trimming removed 7 bases from V and 9 bases from J, with 10 bases in between. CDR3 in amino acids: CASTHGGEQFF. CDR3 DNA: TGTGCCAGCACCCATGGGGGTGAGCAGTTCTTC.

V gene TRBV7-2 combines with J gene TRBJ2-3; perhaps TRBD1 as D (6 bases). Trimming pared 5 bases from V and 0 bases from J, leaving 15 bases between. This CDR3 has 16 residues. Germline V CDR1 and CDR2: SGHTA, FQGNSA. CDR3 loop: CASSPGTLRSTDTQYF. CDR3 nucleotides: TGTGCCAGCAGCCCCGGGACATTAAGGAGCACAGATACGCAGTATTTT.

J is TRBJ2-1 and V is TRBV7-2, with a tentative D call TRBD2 (5 bases). V was shortened by 3 bases and J by 9 bases, with 18 bases between the two germline ends. The CDR3 is made up of 15 amino acids. CDR1 and CDR2 from the germline V gene are SGHTA and FQGNSA. The CDR3, as DNA: TGTGCCAGCAGCTTCTCCGGACTTCTAGCCACTGAGCAGTTCTTC. It codes for CASSFSGLLATEQFF. Together with reference TRBV7-2 and TRBJ2-1, the CDR3 gives the full variable domain: GAGVSQSPSNKVTEKGKDVELRCDPISGHTALYWYRQSLGQGLEFLIYFQGNSAPDKSGLPSDRFSAERTGGSVSTLTIQRTQQEDSAVYLCASSFSGLLATEQFFGPGTRLTVL.

The CDR3 loop reads CASSHTGTVVTDTQYF. CDR3 nucleotides: TGCGCCAGCAGCCACACCGGGACAGTAGTCACAGATACGCAGTATTTT. The chain joins TRBV5-1 to TRBJ2-3; TRBD1 aligns across 7 bases. There are 16 residues in the CDR3. V dropped 4 bases and J dropped 2; count of bases not matched to a gene: 10. In germline, CDR1 is SGHRS, CDR2 YFSETQ.

The V gene is TRBV10-3, the J gene TRBJ2-7; 8 positions match TRBD2. The ends lost 8 bases at V and 1 base at J; junction bases unmatched: 7. This CDR3 comprises 14 residues. Germline assignment: CDR1 ENHRY and CDR2 SYGVKD. In nucleotides, the CDR3 is TGTGCCATCGGGCTGACTAGCGCATCCTACGAGCAGTACTTC. This gives the protein CAIGLTSASYEQYF.

V is TRBV29-1 and J is TRBJ2-3; a possible D gene is TRBD1 (6 bases). Germline V CDR1 and CDR2: SQVTM, ANQGSEA. The length of the CDR3 is 14 residues. V dropped 7 bases and J dropped 8 bases, with 22 bases sitting between them. CDR3 in amino acids: CSGEAEQGFGTQYF. In nucleotides, the CDR3 is TGCAGCGGTGAGGCTGAACAGGGCTTCGGTACGCAGTATTTT.

V is TRBV27 and J is TRBJ1-5; TRBD1 matches at 7 bases. The CDR3 has 19 residues. V trimming: 3 bases; J trimming: 0 bases; junction bases outside the gene matches: 14. Germline loops: CDR1 MNHEY, CDR2 SMNVEV (reference sequence). The CDR3 protein is CASSFRQGESGFSNQPQHF. CDR3 bases: TGTGCCAGCAGTTTCCGACAGGGCGAAAGCGGATTTAGCAATCAGCCCCAGCATTTT.

The chain combines TRBV3-1 with TRBJ1-1; D may be TRBD1 (5 bases). Germline V CDR1 and CDR2: LGHDT, YNNKEL (reference sequence). V lost 4 bases and J 3 bases, leaving 12 bases between the germline ends. CDR3 size: 14 residues. This CDR3 is CASSPWGEDTEAFF. In nucleotides, the CDR3 is TGTGCCAGCAGCCCGTGGGGGGAAGACACTGAAGCTTTCTTT.

The rearrangement uses TRBV20-1 and TRBJ2-7, with 13 bases lining up with TRBD2. Germline-derived CDR1 and CDR2 are DFQATT and SNEGSKA (reference sequence). V lost 5 bases and J lost 7; bases outside the gene matches: 8. This CDR3 has 14 residues. The CDR3: CSAGSLAGGKEQYF. The DNA for the CDR3 is TGCAGTGCTGGGTCACTAGCGGGAGGGAAAGAGCAGTACTTC.

The V gene is TRBV12-3 or TRBV12-4, the J gene TRBJ2-2; D gene unclear. The V gene lost 3 bases and the J gene lost 0 bases, with 5 bases spanning the gap. This CDR3 is built from 14 residues. The CDR3 loop is CASSFAANTGELFF. In nucleotides, the CDR3 is TGTGCCAGCAGTTTTGCAGCGAACACCGGGGAGCTGTTTTTT.

This clonotype was observed a handful of times. The chain recombines TRBV5-6 with TRBJ2-5; no reliable D call. The CDR3 is made up of 14 amino acids. Germline CDR1 SGHDT, CDR2 YYEEEE. The ends were cut back, 0 bases at V and 4 bases at J, with 10 bases in the middle. For the CDR3, the DNA is TGTGCCAGCAGCTTGGGAGTATTCTTAGAGACCCAGTACTTC. Translating it yields CASSLGVFLETQYF.

The chain uses TRBV4-2 and TRBJ2-1, with 7 bases lining up with TRBD2. CDR1 is LGHNA and CDR2 is YNFKEQ in the germline V gene. With V trimmed by 6 bases and J by 3 bases, 8 bases remained unmatched. The CDR3 consists of 15 residues. The CDR3: CASRLGLPSYNEQFF. The CDR3 region has the DNA TGTGCCAGCAGGCTGGGACTACCGAGCTACAATGAGCAGTTCTTC.

The chain has TRBV12-3 or TRBV12-4 and TRBJ2-4; D ambiguous. CDR3 length equals 13 residues. V lost 2 bases and J lost 7, with 9 bases in between. CDR3 protein: CASSLYAGNIQYF. CDR3 DNA sequence: TGTGCCAGCAGTTTATACGCCGGGAACATTCAGTACTTC.

The genes are TRBV7-3 and TRBJ2-3; possible D gene TRBD2, 6 bases. Germline V gene data show CDR1 as SGHTA and CDR2 as FQGTGA. The ends were cut back, 5 bases at V and 7 bases at J, with 16 bases in the middle. This CDR3 is 14 amino acids long. CDR3 protein: CASSAGSGPHTQYF. CDR3 DNA sequence: TGTGCCAGCAGCGCTGGTAGCGGCCCGCATACGCAGTATTTT.